This entry lists 26 T cell receptor beta chains sequenced from one sample in a study of T cell changes during pregnancy in multiple sclerosis. Libraries were prepared by immunoSEQ multiplex PCR; TCRdb keeps only in-frame clonotypes and omits some of them. The sample records around 70,000 clones, almost 95% being singletons. The sequences come from peripheral blood, collected before pregnancy. Every receptor here comes from a female donor with multiple sclerosis, enrolled in a pregnancy study.

This clone was seen a few times. The rearrangement joins TRBV29-1 to TRBJ2-1, with D unclear. V lost 4 bases and J lost 5, with 9 bases in between. In germline, CDR1 is SQVTM, CDR2 ANQGSEA. The CDR3 is made up of 12 amino acids. CDR3 residues: CSVGNADNEQFF. For the CDR3, the DNA is TGCAGCGTTGGTAACGCGGACAATGAGCAGTTCTTC.

The V gene is TRBV4-2, the J gene TRBJ2-2; D uncertain. Trimming removed 1 base from V and 4 bases from J, with 4 bases in between. In germline, CDR1 is LGHNA, CDR2 YNFKEQ. The CDR3 is made up of 13 amino acids. The CDR3 DNA is TGTGCCAGCAGCCAAGCAGTCACCGGGGAGCTGTTTTTT. It yields the protein CASSQAVTGELFF.

The genes are TRBV7-2 and TRBJ2-5; weak D call: TRBD1 (8 bases). This CDR3 is built from 16 residues. V was shortened by 8 bases and J by 5 bases, with 24 bases between the two germline ends. CDR1 SGHTA and CDR2 FQGNSA come from the germline V gene. CDR3 bases: TGTGCCAGCGGCCCCCAGGGGGCGGGAGTGGGTGAGACCCAGTACTTC. Protein: CASGPQGAGVGETQYF.

This chain connects TRBV29-1 to TRBJ1-3; a possible D gene is TRBD1 (5 bases). The CDR3 has 14 residues. The V end was cut by 1 base, the J end by 8 bases, with 15 bases between. Germline-derived CDR1 and CDR2 are SQVTM and ANQGSEA. As DNA, the CDR3 is TGCAGCGTTGAAGGCAGGGCAGTCGGAGACACCATATATTTT. Encoded protein: CSVEGRAVGDTIYF.

The chain carries TRBV11-3 and TRBJ2-2, with TRBD2 matching 13 bases. Germline values: CDR1 SGHNT, CDR2 YENEEA. The CDR3 has 17 amino acids. Losses at the gene ends were 4 bases for V and 6 bases for J; bases not matched to a gene: 8. In DNA, the CDR3 is TGTGCCAGCAGCTCCCAAGGACTAGCGGGAGTGGCCGGGGAGCTGTTTTTT. This gives the protein CASSSQGLAGVAGELFF. Full variable domain (remainder filled in from reference TRBV11-3 and TRBJ2-2): EAGVVQSPRYKIIEKKQPVAFWCNPISGHNTLYWYLQNLGQGPELLIRYENEEAVDDSQLPKDRFSAERLKGVDSTLKIQPAELGDSAVYLCASSSQGLAGVAGELFFGEGSRLTVL.

The chain links TRBV29-1 to TRBJ2-6; TRBD1 matches 8 bases. Germline CDR1 SQVTM, CDR2 ANQGSEA. V shed 5 bases and J 2 bases; nucleotides not matched to a gene: 5. This CDR3 comprises 15 residues. The CDR3 DNA is TGCAGCGTTCTAGAGACAGGGGCTGGGGCCAACGTCCTGACTTTC. Translating it yields CSVLETGAGANVLTF.

The chain recombines TRBV5-1 with TRBJ2-3; 8 bases agree with TRBD2. V lost 0 bases and J lost 4; bases outside the gene matches: 7. Germline V CDR1 and CDR2: SGHRS, YFSETQ. The CDR3 covers 16 residues. Here the CDR3 DNA reads TGCGCCAGCAGCTTGGTGACTAGCGTTGGCGCAGATACGCAGTATTTT. It yields the protein CASSLVTSVGADTQYF.

V and J are TRBV7-2 and TRBJ1-1; D gene ambiguous. The CDR3 runs to 15 residues. The germline V gene has CDR1 SGHTA and CDR2 FQGNSA. Trimming removed 1 base from V and 1 base from J, with 10 bases in between. The DNA for the CDR3 is TGTGCCAGCAGCTTAGATCCTTTAGCGAACACTGAAGCTTTCTTT. Encoded protein: CASSLDPLANTEAFF.

This chain links TRBV5-1 with TRBJ2-1; 8 nucleotides align to TRBD1. CDR1 is SGHRS and CDR2 is YFSETQ in the germline V gene. The CDR3 sequence is 14 residues long. With 4 bases clipped from V and 6 bases from J, the junction kept 6 bases outside the gene matches. Here the CDR3 DNA reads TGCGCCAGCAGCGCCAGGGGGCCCTTCAATGAGCAGTTCTTC. It translates to CASSARGPFNEQFF.

The CDR3 reads CASSYLAGGTDTQYF. CDR3 sequence (DNA): TGTGCCAGCTCATACCTAGCGGGTGGCACAGATACGCAGTATTTT. The gene calls are TRBV18 and TRBJ2-3, with 8 bases lining up with TRBD2. There are 15 residues in the CDR3. Germline CDR1 and CDR2: KGHSH and LQKENI. After removal of 5 bases from V and 1 base from J, the junction contained 5 bases not matched to a gene.

This chain uses TRBV28 with TRBJ2-2, with D maybe TRBD2 (6 bases). Between the trimmed V and J ends, which lost 3 bases and 5 bases, there was a span of 13 bases. In germline, CDR1 is MDHEN, CDR2 SYDVKM. CDR3 length equals 15 residues. The CDR3 DNA reads TGTGCCAGCAGTTTTGTACCCGGGAGAACCGGGGAGCTGTTTTTT. It yields the protein CASSFVPGRTGELFF. The full variable domain, completed using reference TRBV28 and TRBJ2-2, is DVKVTQSSRYLVKRTGEKVFLECVQDMDHENMFWYRQDPGLGLRLIYFSYDVKMKEKGDIPEGYSVSREKKERFSLILESASTNQTSMYLCASSFVPGRTGELFFGEGSRLTVL.

This clone was seen just once. This chain joins TRBV19 and TRBJ2-3; D possibly corresponds to TRBD2 (5 bases). Germline V gene sequence: CDR1 LNHDA, CDR2 SQIVND (reference sequence). The CDR3 runs 15 residues. The germline V and J ends were trimmed by 8 bases and 2 bases, with 17 bases remaining between them. The CDR3 bases are TGTGCCAGTGGGGAGTCACAACAGATCACAGATACGCAGTATTTT. Residues: CASGESQQITDTQYF.

Regarding this clone: One end of the junction does not line up with germline, which may come from a read error. V is TRBV28 and J is TRBJ1-2, with a weak D call TRBD1 (5 bases). Per the germline V gene, CDR1 is MDHEN and CDR2 is SYDVKM. CDR3 length equals 18 residues. This CDR3 reads CASSFVLEGLWRGYRYTF. The CDR3 nucleotides are TGTGCCAGCAGTTTCGTCTTGGAGGGGCTATGGAGGGGCTATCGCTACACCTTC.

The chain employs TRBV6-5 and TRBJ1-1, with 7 bases aligning to TRBD1. J was trimmed by 4 bases and V by 0 bases; bases with no gene match: 5. The CDR3 has 15 residues. CDR1 and CDR2 from the germline V gene are MNHEY and SVGAGI. CDR3 coding DNA: TGTGCCAGCAGTTACTCGACAGGGTTCGGCACTGAAGCTTTCTTT. It codes for CASSYSTGFGTEAFF.

The chain has TRBV7-3 and TRBJ2-7, with TRBD1 identical over 8 bases. Germline CDR1 reads SGHTA; CDR2 reads FQGTGA. The CDR3 sequence is 15 residues long. The V segment lost 7 bases and the J segment 2 bases; nucleotides outside the gene matches: 10. CDR3 protein: CASKPQGAETYEQYF. The CDR3 region has the DNA TGTGCCAGCAAACCCCAGGGGGCCGAGACCTACGAGCAGTACTTC.

This clone is a singleton in its sample. The chain is built from TRBV2 and TRBJ1-1; tentatively, D is TRBD1 (5 bases). Germline V CDR1 and CDR2: SNHLY, FYNNEI. Between the trimmed V and J ends, which lost 4 bases and 2 bases, there was a span of 14 bases. The CDR3 consists of 15 residues. The CDR3 protein is CASSAIRGGNTEAFF. The DNA of the CDR3 is TGTGCCAGCAGTGCTATTCGGGGGGGAAACACTGAAGCTTTCTTT.

This chain joins TRBV5-5 and TRBJ1-1, with 12 bases identical to TRBD1. CDR3 size: 16 residues. Germline CDR1 and CDR2: SGHKS and YYEKEE (reference sequence). With V trimmed by 4 bases and J by 5 bases, 9 bases remained unmatched. The CDR3 protein is CASSHWDRGPGTEAFF. The CDR3 nucleotides are TGTGCCAGCAGCCACTGGGACAGGGGGCCGGGTACTGAAGCTTTCTTT.

J is TRBJ2-7 and V is TRBV7-2, with D possibly TRBD2 on 6 matching bases. Germline V gene sequence: CDR1 SGHTA, CDR2 FQGNSA. V gave up 3 bases and J gave up 2 bases, with 11 bases separating them. This CDR3 contains 14 residues. The CDR3 protein is CASSLPGRTYEQYF. CDR3 DNA sequence: TGTGCCAGCAGCTTGCCTGGGAGGACCTACGAGCAGTACTTC.

This chain connects TRBV7-3 to TRBJ2-1, with 10 nucleotides matching TRBD2. Trimming took 6 bases from V and 2 from J; bases not matched to a gene: 7. Germline-derived CDR1 and CDR2 are SGHTA and FQGTGA. CDR3 size: 16 residues. The CDR3 loop is CASSNVAGGAYNEQFF. In DNA form, the CDR3 reads TGTGCCAGCAGTAATGTAGCGGGAGGTGCCTACAATGAGCAGTTCTTC. Full variable domain (missing parts from reference TRBV7-3 and TRBJ2-1): GAGVSQTPSNKVTEKGKYVELRCDPISGHTALYWYRQSLGQGPEFLIYFQGTGAADDSGLPNDRFFAVRPEGSVSTLKIQRTERGDSAVYLCASSNVAGGAYNEQFFGPGTRLTVL.

This chain connects TRBV4-3 to TRBJ1-4; 9 positions agree with TRBD1. CDR1 is LGHNA, CDR2 YSLEER, per germline. The length of the CDR3 is 16 residues. V trimming: 6 bases; J trimming: 5 bases; junction bases outside the gene matches: 10. Here the CDR3 DNA reads TGCGCCAGCAGTCGAGACCGACAGGGGGGGAATGAAAAACTGTTTTTT. It specifies CASSRDRQGGNEKLFF.

The V gene is TRBV5-1, the J gene TRBJ2-7; 11 positions match TRBD1. The CDR3 length is 15 residues. The germline V gene has CDR1 SGHRS and CDR2 YFSETQ. V was pared by 0 bases and J by 4 bases, with 3 bases of the junction left unmatched. Here the CDR3 reads CASSLGGQGEYEQYF. The CDR3 nucleotides are TGCGCCAGCAGCTTGGGGGGACAGGGGGAATACGAGCAGTACTTC.

V is TRBV7-3 and J is TRBJ2-2; maybe TRBD1 (5 bases). The CDR3 spans 13 residues. Germline V gene data show CDR1 as SGHTA and CDR2 as FQGTGA. With 3 bases removed from V and 4 bases from J, the gap between germline ends came to 6 bases. The CDR3 nucleotides are TGTGCCAGCAGCTTGACAGCCACCGGGGAGCTGTTTTTT. Its translation: CASSLTATGELFF.

This chain links TRBV7-9 with TRBJ2-4; possibly TRBD2 for D (6 bases). V lost 4 bases, J lost 1 base, and 23 bases lay in between. CDR1 is SEHNR and CDR2 is FQNEAQ in the germline V gene (reference sequence). The CDR3 has 19 residues. The CDR3 is CASSSMRRDGVWAKNIQYF. The CDR3 region has the DNA TGTGCCAGCAGCTCAATGCGGCGGGATGGGGTCTGGGCCAAAAACATTCAGTACTTC. The whole variable domain, remainder taken from reference TRBV7-9 and TRBJ2-4, is DTGVSQNPRHKITKRGQNVTFRCDPISEHNRLYWYRQTLGQGPEFLTYFQNEAQLEKSRLLSDRFSAERPKGSFSTLEIQRTEQGDSAMYLCASSSMRRDGVWAKNIQYFGAGTRLSVL.

Comment on this clone: One end of the junction fails to match germline, which may point to a read error. The chain is built from TRBV2 and TRBJ1-5; the D gene is possibly TRBD1 (6 bases). The CDR3 is 15 residues long. Germline V lookup: CDR1 SNHLY, CDR2 FYNNEI. CDR3 amino acids: CASSGSLQGKQPQHF. Here the CDR3 DNA reads TGTGCCAGCAGTGGAAGTTTACAGGGCAAACAGCCCCAGCATTTT.

For this clone: Its ends do not fully match the called genes, so a read error is possible. The V call is TRBV7-7, the J call TRBJ2-5; TRBD1 matches 8 bases. Germline V gene sequence: CDR1 SSHAT, CDR2 FNYEAQ (reference sequence). The CDR3 totals 16 residues. CDR3 sequence: CASSSSPGGLQETQYF. Written as DNA, the CDR3 is TGTGCTAGCAGCTCAAGCCCAGGGGGCCTACAAGAGACCCAGTACTTC.

The chain has TRBV11-3 and TRBJ2-5; 10 bases map to TRBD1. Germline V lookup: CDR1 SGHNT, CDR2 YENEEA. This CDR3 has 17 residues. V lost 3 bases to trimming and J lost 3 bases; unmatched junction nucleotides: 10. The DNA for the CDR3 is TGTGCCAGCAGCTTGGGAAGGGGGGACAGGGGAAAAGAGACCCAGTACTTC. Residues: CASSLGRGDRGKETQYF.